This T cell receptor beta chain stems from a study of spatial heterogeneity in lung cancer. A single record per CDR3 protein comes from TCRdb applying MiXCR to the 5' RACE reads. The table records approximately 94,000 distinct CDR3 sequences, under 4.5% of them present only once. Study results and caveats: Counts of expanded intratumoral alpha and beta TCRs tracked tumor mutation counts.

As concerns this clonotype: Its target is unknown.

Time point specified: sample taken at primary tumor resection. Trimming took 3 bases from V and 7 from J, leaving 6 bases between them. This CDR3 region has 12 residues. The sequencing used lung tumor tissue, collected at surgery. This chain uses TRBV12-3 or TRBV12-4 with TRBJ2-2; no definite D call. This receptor was taken from a male donor with early-stage non-small cell lung cancer. The CDR3 here is CASSLGGGELFF. The CDR3 nucleotides are TGTGCCAGCAGTTTGGGTGGCGGGGAGCTGTTTTTT.